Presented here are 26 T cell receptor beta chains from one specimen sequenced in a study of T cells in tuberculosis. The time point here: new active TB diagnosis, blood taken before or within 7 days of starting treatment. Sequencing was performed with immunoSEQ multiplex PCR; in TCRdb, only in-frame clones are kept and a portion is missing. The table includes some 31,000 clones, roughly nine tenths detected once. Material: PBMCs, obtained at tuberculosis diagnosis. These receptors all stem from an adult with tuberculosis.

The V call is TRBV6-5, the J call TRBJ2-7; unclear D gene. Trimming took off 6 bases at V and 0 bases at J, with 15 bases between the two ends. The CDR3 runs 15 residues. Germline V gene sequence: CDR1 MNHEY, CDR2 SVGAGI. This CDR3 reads CASRNPGVSSYEQYF. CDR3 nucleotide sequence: TGTGCCAGCAGGAATCCAGGCGTCAGCTCCTACGAGCAGTACTTC.

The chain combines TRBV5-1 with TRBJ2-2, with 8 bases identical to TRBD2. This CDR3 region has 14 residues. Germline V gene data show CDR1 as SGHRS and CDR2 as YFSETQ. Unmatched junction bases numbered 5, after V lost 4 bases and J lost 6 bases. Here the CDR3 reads CASSMRGAPGELFF. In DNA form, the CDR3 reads TGCGCCAGCAGCATGCGGGGGGCCCCCGGGGAGCTGTTTTTT.

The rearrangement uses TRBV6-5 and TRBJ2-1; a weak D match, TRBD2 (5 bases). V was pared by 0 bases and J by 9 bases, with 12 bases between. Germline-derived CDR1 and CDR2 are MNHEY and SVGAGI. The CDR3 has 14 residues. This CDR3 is CASSYSFEGSEQFF. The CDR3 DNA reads TGTGCCAGCAGTTACTCGTTTGAGGGTTCTGAGCAGTTCTTC.

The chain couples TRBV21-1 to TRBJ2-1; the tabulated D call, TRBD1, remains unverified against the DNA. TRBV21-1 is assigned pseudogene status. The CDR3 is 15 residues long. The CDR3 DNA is TGTGCCAGCAGCAAGCCTCCTCAGGGTTGCGATGAGCAGTTCTTC. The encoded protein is CASSKPPQGCDEQFF.

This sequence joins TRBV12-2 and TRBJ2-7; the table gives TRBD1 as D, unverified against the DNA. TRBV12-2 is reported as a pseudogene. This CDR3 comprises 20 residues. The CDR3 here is CASRFFLTGILRDRGYEQYF. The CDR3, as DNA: TGTGCAAGTCGCTTTTTCTTAACGGGGATCCTCCGAGACAGGGGCTACGAGCAGTACTTC.

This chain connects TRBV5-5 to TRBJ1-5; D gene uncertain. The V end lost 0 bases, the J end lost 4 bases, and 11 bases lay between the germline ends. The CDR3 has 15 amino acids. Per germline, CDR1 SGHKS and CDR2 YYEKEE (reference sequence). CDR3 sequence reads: CASSLGRPGNQPQHF. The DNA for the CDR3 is TGTGCCAGCAGCTTGGGACGGCCGGGGAATCAGCCCCAGCATTTT.

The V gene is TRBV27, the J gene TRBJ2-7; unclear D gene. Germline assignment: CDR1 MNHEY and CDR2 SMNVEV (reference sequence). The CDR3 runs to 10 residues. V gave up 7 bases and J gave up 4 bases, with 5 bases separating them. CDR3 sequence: CASNIYEQYF. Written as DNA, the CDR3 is TGTGCCAGCAACATTTACGAGCAGTACTTC.

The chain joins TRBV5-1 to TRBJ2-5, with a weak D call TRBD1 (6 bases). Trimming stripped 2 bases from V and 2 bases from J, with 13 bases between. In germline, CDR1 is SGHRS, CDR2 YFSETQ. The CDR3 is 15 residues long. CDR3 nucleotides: TGCGCCAGCAGCTTCGCCCTGACAGGTCAAGAGACCCAGTACTTC. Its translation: CASSFALTGQETQYF.

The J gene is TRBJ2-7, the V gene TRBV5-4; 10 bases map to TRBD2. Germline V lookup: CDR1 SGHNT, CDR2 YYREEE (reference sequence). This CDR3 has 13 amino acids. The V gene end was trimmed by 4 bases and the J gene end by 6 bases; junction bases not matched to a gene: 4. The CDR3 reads CASSLAGASEQYF. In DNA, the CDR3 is TGTGCCAGCAGCCTAGCGGGAGCCTCCGAGCAGTACTTC. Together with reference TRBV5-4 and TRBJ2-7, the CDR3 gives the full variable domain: ETGVTQSPTHLIKTRGQQVTLRCSSQSGHNTVSWYQQALGQGPQFIFQYYREEENGRGNFPPRFSGLQFPNYSSELNVNALELDDSALYLCASSLAGASEQYFGPGTRLTVT.

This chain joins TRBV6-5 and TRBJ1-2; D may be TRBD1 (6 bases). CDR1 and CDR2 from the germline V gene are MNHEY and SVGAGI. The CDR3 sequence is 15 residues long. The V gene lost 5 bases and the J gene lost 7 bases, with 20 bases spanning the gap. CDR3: CASSPQTGFNGGYTF. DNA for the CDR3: TGTGCCAGCAGTCCCCAAACAGGGTTCAATGGTGGCTACACCTTC.

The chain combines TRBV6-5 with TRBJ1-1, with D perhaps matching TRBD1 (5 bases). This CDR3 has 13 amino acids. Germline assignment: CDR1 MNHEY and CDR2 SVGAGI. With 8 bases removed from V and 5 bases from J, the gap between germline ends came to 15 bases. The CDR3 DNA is TGTGCCAGCCGGCGGGGCAGGACGACTGAAGCTTTCTTT. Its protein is CASRRGRTTEAFF.

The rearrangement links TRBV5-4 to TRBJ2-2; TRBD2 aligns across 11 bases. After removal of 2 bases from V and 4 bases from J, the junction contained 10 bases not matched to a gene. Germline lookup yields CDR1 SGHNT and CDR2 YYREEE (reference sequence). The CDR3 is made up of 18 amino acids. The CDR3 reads CASSFGLAGNAGTGELFF. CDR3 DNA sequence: TGTGCCAGCAGCTTCGGACTAGCGGGTAATGCGGGCACCGGGGAGCTGTTTTTT.

The CDR3 DNA sequence: TGCGCCAGCAGCTTGTGGGCAGGGCCTGACTACGAGCAGTACTTC. It specifies CASSLWAGPDYEQYF. The chain joins TRBV5-1 to TRBJ2-7, with D possibly being TRBD1 (5 bases). Trimming removed 1 base at V and 3 bases at J, with 14 bases between. This CDR3 has 15 residues. Germline V CDR1 and CDR2: SGHRS, YFSETQ.

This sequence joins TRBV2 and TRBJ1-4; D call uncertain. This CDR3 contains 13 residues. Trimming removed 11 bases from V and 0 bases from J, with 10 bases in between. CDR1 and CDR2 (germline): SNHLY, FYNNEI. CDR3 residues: CAGTKTTNEKLFF. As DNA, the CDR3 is TGTGCCGGCACTAAGACAACTAATGAAAAACTGTTTTTT.

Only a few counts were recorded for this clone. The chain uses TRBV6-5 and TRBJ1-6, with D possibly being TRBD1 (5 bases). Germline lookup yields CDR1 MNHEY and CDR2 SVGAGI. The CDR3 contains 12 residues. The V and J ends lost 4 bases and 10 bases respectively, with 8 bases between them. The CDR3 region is CASSSRVSPLHF. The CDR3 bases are TGTGCCAGCAGTTCCAGGGTATCACCCCTCCACTTT.

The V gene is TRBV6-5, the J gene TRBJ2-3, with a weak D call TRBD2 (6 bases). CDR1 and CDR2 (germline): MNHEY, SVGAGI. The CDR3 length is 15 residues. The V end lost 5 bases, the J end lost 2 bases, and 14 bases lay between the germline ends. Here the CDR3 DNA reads TGTGCCAGCAGTCTGAGGGCGGGGTTCACAGATACGCAGTATTTT. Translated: CASSLRAGFTDTQYF.

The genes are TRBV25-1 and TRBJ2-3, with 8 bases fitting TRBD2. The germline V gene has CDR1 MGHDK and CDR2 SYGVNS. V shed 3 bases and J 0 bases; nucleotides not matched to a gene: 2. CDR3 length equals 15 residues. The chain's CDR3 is CASSDPSGSTDTQYF. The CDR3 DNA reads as TGTGCCAGCAGTGATCCTAGCGGGAGCACAGATACGCAGTATTTT.

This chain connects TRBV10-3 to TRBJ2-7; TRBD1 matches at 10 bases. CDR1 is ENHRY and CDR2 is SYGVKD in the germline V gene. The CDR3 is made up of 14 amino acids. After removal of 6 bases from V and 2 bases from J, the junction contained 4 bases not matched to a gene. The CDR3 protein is CAIRVDRGAYEQYF. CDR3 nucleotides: TGTGCCATCAGAGTGGACAGGGGGGCCTACGAGCAGTACTTC.

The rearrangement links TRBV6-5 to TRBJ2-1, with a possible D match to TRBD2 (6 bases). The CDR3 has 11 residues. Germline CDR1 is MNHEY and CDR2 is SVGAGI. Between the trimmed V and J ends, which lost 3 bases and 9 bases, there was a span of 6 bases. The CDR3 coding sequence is TGTGCCAGCAGTTATAGCGGTGAGCAGTTCTTC. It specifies CASSYSGEQFF.

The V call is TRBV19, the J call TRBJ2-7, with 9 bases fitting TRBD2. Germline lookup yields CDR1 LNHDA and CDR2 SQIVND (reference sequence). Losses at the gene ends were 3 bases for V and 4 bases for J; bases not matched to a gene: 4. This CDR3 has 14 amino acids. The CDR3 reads CASSMSGRNYEQYF. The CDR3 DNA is TGTGCCAGTAGTATGAGCGGGAGGAATTACGAGCAGTACTTC.

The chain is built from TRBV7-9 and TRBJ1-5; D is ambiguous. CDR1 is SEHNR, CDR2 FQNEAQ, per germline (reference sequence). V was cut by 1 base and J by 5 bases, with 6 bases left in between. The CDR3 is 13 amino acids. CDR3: CASSLEGDQPQHF. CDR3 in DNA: TGTGCCAGCAGCTTAGAGGGAGATCAGCCCCAGCATTTT.

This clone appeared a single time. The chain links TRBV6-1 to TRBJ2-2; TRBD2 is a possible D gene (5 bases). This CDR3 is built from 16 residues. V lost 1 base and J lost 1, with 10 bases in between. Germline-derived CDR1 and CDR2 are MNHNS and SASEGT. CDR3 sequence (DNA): TGTGCCAGCAGTGAAGTCACCACTAGGAACACCGGGGAGCTGTTTTTT. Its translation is CASSEVTTRNTGELFF.

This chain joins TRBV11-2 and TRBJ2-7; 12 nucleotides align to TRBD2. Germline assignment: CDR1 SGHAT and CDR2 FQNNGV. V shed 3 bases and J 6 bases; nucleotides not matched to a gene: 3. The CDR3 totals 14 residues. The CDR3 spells CASSFQLAGGEQYF. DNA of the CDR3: TGTGCCAGCAGCTTTCAACTAGCGGGGGGCGAGCAGTACTTC.

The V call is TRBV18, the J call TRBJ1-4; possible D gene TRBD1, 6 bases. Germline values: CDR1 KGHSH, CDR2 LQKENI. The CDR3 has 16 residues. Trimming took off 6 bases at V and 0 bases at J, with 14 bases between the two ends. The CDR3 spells CASSPQGFSTNEKLFF. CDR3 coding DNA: TGTGCCAGCTCGCCCCAGGGGTTCTCAACTAATGAAAAACTGTTTTTT.

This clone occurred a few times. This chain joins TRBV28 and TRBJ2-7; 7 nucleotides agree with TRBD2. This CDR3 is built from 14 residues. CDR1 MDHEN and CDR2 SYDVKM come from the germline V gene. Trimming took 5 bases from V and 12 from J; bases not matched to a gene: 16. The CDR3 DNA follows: TGTGCCAGCAGTCCAGTGGGGGGGGGATTTAGAGTGTACTTC. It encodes CASSPVGGGFRVYF.

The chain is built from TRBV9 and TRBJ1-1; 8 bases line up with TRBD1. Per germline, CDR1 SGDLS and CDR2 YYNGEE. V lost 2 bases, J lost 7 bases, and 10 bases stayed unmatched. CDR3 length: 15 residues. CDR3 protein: CASSVPPRGRVEAFF. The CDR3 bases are TGTGCCAGCAGCGTCCCCCCCAGGGGGCGGGTTGAAGCTTTCTTT. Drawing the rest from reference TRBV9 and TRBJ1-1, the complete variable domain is DSGVTQTPKHLITATGQRVTLRCSPRSGDLSVYWYQQSLDQGLQFLIQYYNGEERAKGNILERFSAQQFPDLHSELNLSSLELGDSALYFCASSVPPRGRVEAFFGQGTRLTVV.